This T cell receptor beta chain was retrieved from a study of T cell repertoires in cytomegalovirus infection. In TCRdb, the reads were re-called with MiXCR into one record per CDR3 protein. The table includes 550,000 to 850,000 distinct CDR3 sequences, 33% detected once. V was shortened by 4 bases and J by 4 bases, with 9 bases between the two germline ends. Germline assignment: CDR1 SGHTA and CDR2 FQGNSA. The CDR3 has 13 residues. This clonotype showed up just a few times. Its antigen is not identified. The chain carries TRBV7-2 and TRBJ2-3; no clear D gene. Sequencing used cultured PBMCs, obtained from culture after CMV antigen stimulation. The sequence came from a human donor in good health (CMV status not recorded). Some clones in this sample may be carry-over from other donors' samples. In DNA, the CDR3 is TGTGCCAGCAGCTCCAGGACCGCAGATACGCAGTATTTT. This sequence encodes CASSSRTADTQYF.